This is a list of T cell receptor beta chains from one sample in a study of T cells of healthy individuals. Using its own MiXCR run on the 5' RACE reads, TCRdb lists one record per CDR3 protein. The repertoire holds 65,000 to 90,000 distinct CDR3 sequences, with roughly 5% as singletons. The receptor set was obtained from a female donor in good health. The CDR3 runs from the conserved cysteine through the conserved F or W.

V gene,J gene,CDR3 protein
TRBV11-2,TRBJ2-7,CASRTGGQEQYF
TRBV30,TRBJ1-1,CAWSPEGGAAFF
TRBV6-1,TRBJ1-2,CASSEWTGGASSYGYTF
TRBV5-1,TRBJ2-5,CASSGLVGIGQETQYF
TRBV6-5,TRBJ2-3,CASSYPGGSVSTDTQYF
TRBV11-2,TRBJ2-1,CASSLIRETNEQFF
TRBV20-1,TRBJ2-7,CSALATGEGEQYF
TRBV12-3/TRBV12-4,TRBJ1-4,CASRRGANEKLFF
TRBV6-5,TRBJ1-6,CASRKQGAQGYSPLHF
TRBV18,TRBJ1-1,CASSRQGANTEAFF
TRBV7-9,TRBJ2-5,CASSPGQARIQYF
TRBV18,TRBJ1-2,CASESSRYNYGYTF
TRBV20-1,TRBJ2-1,CSAPSGSSYNEQFF
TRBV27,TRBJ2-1,CASSFRLQGYEQFF
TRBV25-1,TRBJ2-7,CASSFSTSYEQYF
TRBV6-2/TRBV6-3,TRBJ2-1,CASSTGTRSINEQFF
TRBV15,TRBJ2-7,CASAGELTYEQYF
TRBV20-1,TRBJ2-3,CSARTTTDTQYF
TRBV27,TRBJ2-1,CASSLSLAGNYEQFF
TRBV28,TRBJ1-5,CASSLSTGVNQPQHF
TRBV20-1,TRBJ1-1,CSARGHSEAFF
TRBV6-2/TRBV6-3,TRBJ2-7,CASRQTSTGEQYF
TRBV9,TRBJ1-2,CASSGQGLEDYGYTF
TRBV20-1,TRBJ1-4,CSALGTDNEKLFF
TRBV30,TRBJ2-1,CAWSGVNEQFF
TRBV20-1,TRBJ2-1,CSARDFLAGEGEHEQFF
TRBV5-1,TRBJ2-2,CASSLVVGASTGELFF
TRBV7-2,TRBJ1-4,CASSLLGLGNEKLFF